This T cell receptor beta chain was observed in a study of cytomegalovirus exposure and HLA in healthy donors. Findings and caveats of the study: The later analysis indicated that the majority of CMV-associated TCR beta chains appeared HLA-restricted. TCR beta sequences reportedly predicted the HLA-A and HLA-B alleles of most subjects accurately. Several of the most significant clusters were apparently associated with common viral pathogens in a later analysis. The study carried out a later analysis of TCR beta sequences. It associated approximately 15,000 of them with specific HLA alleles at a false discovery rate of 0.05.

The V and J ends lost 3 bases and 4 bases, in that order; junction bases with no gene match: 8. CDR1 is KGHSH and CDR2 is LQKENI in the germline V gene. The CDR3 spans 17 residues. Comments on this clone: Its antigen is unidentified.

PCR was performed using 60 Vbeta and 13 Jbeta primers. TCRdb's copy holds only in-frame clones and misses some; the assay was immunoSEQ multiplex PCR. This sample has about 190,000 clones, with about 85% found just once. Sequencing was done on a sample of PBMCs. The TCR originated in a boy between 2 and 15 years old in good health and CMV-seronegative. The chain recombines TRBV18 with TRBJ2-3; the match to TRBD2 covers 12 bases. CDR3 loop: CASSPLRTSGVADTQYF. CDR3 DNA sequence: TGTGCCAGCTCACCCCTAAGGACTAGCGGGGTCGCAGATACGCAGTATTTT.